These T cell receptor beta chains were read from a single sample in a study of blood T cell repertoires in COVID-19. TCRdb keeps only in-frame clones here, not all; method: immunoSEQ multiplex PCR. The data show 150,000 to 200,000 clones, around 79% seen once. Sequencing was done on a sample of PBMCs or T cells enriched from blood (not recorded which). The receptors were sampled from a man between 45 and 60 years old who had recovered from COVID-19. Both conserved end residues are part of each CDR3. The D gene is left open where the match is weak. Not every row has a clone size; where given, it reads once, few, many or a size class.

TRBV5-1	-	-	TRBJ2-7	CASSLGQAPYEQYF	TGCGCCAGCAGCTTGGGACAAGCTCCCTACGAGCAGTACTTC
TRBV3-1/TRBV3-2	-	-	TRBJ2-7	CASSATGFYEQYF	TGTGCCAGCAGCGCGACAGGTTTCTACGAGCAGTACTTC
TRBV6-5	-	-	TRBJ1-5	CASSYRTATKPQHF	TGTGCCAGCAGTTACCGGACAGCTACCAAGCCCCAGCATTTT
TRBV25-1	-	-	TRBJ2-7	CASSASAQQYF	TGTGCCAGCAGCGCTAGCGCCCAGCAGTACTTC
TRBV19	-	-	TRBJ2-6	CASSITVGANVLTF	TGTGCCAGTAGTATAACAGTCGGGGCCAACGTCCTGACTTTC
TRBV2	-	-	TRBJ1-4	CASSRGGGTNEKLFF	TGTGCCAGCAGCCGAGGGGGGGGAACTAATGAAAAACTGTTTTTT
TRBV27	-	-	TRBJ1-1	CASRKTAGTEAFF	TGTGCCAGCAGAAAAACAGCGGGCACTGAAGCTTTCTTT
TRBV19	-	-	TRBJ2-2	CASSGELGTGELFF	TGTGCCAGCTCAGGGGAGTTAGGGACCGGGGAGCTGTTTTTT
TRBV6-5	-	-	TRBJ1-4	CASSYSIPDRRKLFF	TGTGCCAGCAGTTACTCGATACCCGACAGAAGAAAACTGTTTTTT
TRBV19	-	TRBD1	TRBJ1-1	CASRDRGETEAFF	TGTGCCAGCCGGGACAGGGGGGAAACTGAAGCTTTCTTT
TRBV27	-	-	TRBJ1-3	CASSESSGNTIYF	TGTGCCAGCAGCGAGTCCTCTGGAAACACCATATATTTT
TRBV10-2	-	TRBD1	TRBJ1-2	CASSEATGVGYTF	TGCGCCAGCAGTGAGGCTACAGGGGTGGGCTACACCTTC
TRBV7-8	once	TRBD2	TRBJ2-2	CASSPSYRLAGFGELFF	TGTGCCAGCAGTCCCTCTTACAGACTAGCGGGATTCGGGGAGCTGTTTTTT
TRBV3-1/TRBV3-2	-	-	TRBJ1-2	CASSQGGMGGGYTF	TGTGCCAGCAGCCAAGGAGGGATGGGAGGTGGCTACACCTTC
TRBV18	-	-	TRBJ2-3	CASSPPSAQLDTQYF	TGTGCCAGCTCACCACCTAGCGCCCAGTTGGATACGCAGTATTTT
TRBV3-1/TRBV3-2	-	TRBD1	TRBJ1-1	CASSQEAGGTEAFF	TGTGCCAGCAGCCAAGAGGCAGGGGGCACTGAAGCTTTCTTT
TRBV9	once	TRBD2	TRBJ2-3	CASSVAGGQADTQYF	TGTGCCAGCAGCGTAGCGGGGGGGCAAGCAGATACGCAGTATTTT
TRBV5-1	-	TRBD1	TRBJ2-3	CASTGTGGTTDTQYF	TGCGCCAGCACCGGGACAGGGGGTACTACAGATACGCAGTATTTT
TRBV5-4	-	TRBD1	TRBJ1-3	CASSPGQGLSGNTIYF	TGTGCCAGCAGCCCCGGACAGGGTCTATCTGGAAACACCATATATTTT
TRBV5-1	-	TRBD2	TRBJ2-2	CASSRDPSGRAFTGELFF	TGCGCCAGCAGCCGCGATCCTAGCGGGAGGGCCTTTACCGGGGAGCTGTTTTTT
TRBV18	-	-	TRBJ1-3	CASSPPSTASGNTIYF	TGTGCCAGCTCACCACCTTCGACAGCCTCTGGAAACACCATATATTTT
TRBV6-5	-	TRBD1	TRBJ2-7	CASSSETGGARQYF	TGTGCCAGCAGTTCGGAGACAGGGGGGGCCCGGCAGTACTTC
TRBV7-3	-	TRBD2	TRBJ2-1	CASSYTSGGAHNEQFF	TGTGCCAGCAGCTATACTAGCGGGGGAGCTCACAATGAGCAGTTCTTC
TRBV28	-	TRBD2	TRBJ2-3	CASKMGGSTDTQYF	TGTGCCAGCAAAATGGGGGGGAGCACAGATACGCAGTATTTT
TRBV7-9	-	TRBD1	TRBJ2-5	CASSSDRAGETQYF	TGTGCCAGCAGCTCGGACAGGGCGGGAGAGACCCAGTACTTC
TRBV6-6	few	TRBD2	TRBJ2-2	CASSYSRLAAGGELFF	TGTGCCAGCAGTTACTCGAGACTAGCGGCTGGCGGGGAGCTGTTTTTT
TRBV9	-	TRBD2	TRBJ2-5	CASSAAGGSFETQYF	TGTGCCAGCAGCGCCGCCGGCGGGAGCTTCGAGACCCAGTACTTC
TRBV29-1	-	-	TRBJ1-1	CSAEGEAFF	TGCAGCGCCGAGGGTGAAGCTTTCTTT